The T cell receptor beta chain under discussion was sequenced for a study of blood T cell repertoires in COVID-19. Trimming cost V 5 bases and J 7 bases; bases outside gene matches: 8. The length of the CDR3 is 14 residues. Per germline, CDR1 SGHNT and CDR2 YENEEA. The assay was immunoSEQ multiplex PCR, and TCRdb's table has in-frame clones only and misses some. The data show approximately 100,000 clones, roughly 84% seen once. Sequences were obtained from peripheral blood. The sequence was collected from a human donor in a cohort sampled during active or convalescent COVID-19. The gene calls are TRBV11-3 and TRBJ2-5; 9 nucleotides agree with TRBD2. For the CDR3, the DNA is TGTGCCAGCAGCCCTACTAGCGGGTCCTCGACCCAGTACTTC. Protein product: CASSPTSGSSTQYF.